The source of this T cell receptor (beta chain) is a study of cytomegalovirus exposure and HLA in healthy donors. PCR amplification relied on 60 Vbeta primers (plus 13 Jbeta primers). Data came from immunoSEQ multiplex PCR; TCRdb stores just in-frame clones and leaves some out. The top ten clones hold about 5.7% of a sample with approximately 190,000 clones, 75% to 90% of them seen once. CDR3 length equals 16 residues. In germline, CDR1 is SGHRS, CDR2 YFSETQ. The V segment lost 3 bases and the J segment 0 bases; nucleotides outside the gene matches: 5. Overall study results and limits: It was about 150 TCR beta chains that were listed as cytomegalovirus-associated. A later analysis found most CMV-associated TCR beta chains apparently HLA-restricted. Rarity characterized most TCR sequences, yet some public TCRs appeared in many donors.

About this clone itself: Its target is unknown.

This rearrangement joins TRBV5-1 to TRBJ2-1; 8 positions match TRBD2. The sample comprised PBMCs. The sequence came from a man aged 35 to 55 in good health and CMV-seropositive. The CDR3 protein is CASSSTGTSSYNEQFF. The CDR3 DNA reads TGCGCCAGCAGCTCCACCGGGACTAGCTCCTACAATGAGCAGTTCTTC.